The clone carrying this T cell receptor beta chain has more than one count but fewer than ten. TCRdb independently ran MiXCR on the 5' RACE reads; one entry per CDR3 protein. The repertoire has fewer than 650,000 distinct CDR3 sequences, around 9.6% of them found once; the top ten carry approximately 3.2%. This sample was taken from a study of identical twins. Trimming left V 5 bases short and J 1 base short, with 16 bases between. Germline CDR1 DFQATT, CDR2 SNEGSKA (reference sequence). The CDR3 spans 15 residues. These same records also appear under a second study, on yellow fever vaccine responses in identical twins.

Source material: PBMCs. This chain uses TRBV20-1 with TRBJ2-3; TRBD1 might be the D (6 bases). This receptor was identified in a woman under 30 in good health. The CDR3 is CSAPNYRVGTDTQYF. In DNA form, the CDR3 reads TGCAGTGCTCCCAACTACAGGGTCGGCACAGATACGCAGTATTTT.